The clone carrying this TCR beta chain appeared many times. This sample is part of a study of patients and donors after allogeneic stem cell transplantation. V lost 1 base and J lost 8; bases outside the gene matches: 7. CDR3 size: 14 residues. Each CDR3 protein gets one entry after TCRdb re-called the RT-PCR reads with MiXCR. The data hold 37,000 or so distinct CDR3 sequences, with more than 30% observed a single time. Sequenced material: blood, either unsorted or a sorted T cell fraction (not recorded which). This rearrangement joins TRBV12-3 or TRBV12-4 to TRBJ1-2, with 7 bases identical to TRBD1. The source is a human donor who was either an allogeneic HSCT recipient or a stem cell or donor lymphocyte infusion donor (not recorded which). It is not recorded whose cells these are; they may come from a transplant donor. CDR3 sequence: CASSLGDRVGGYTF. The CDR3 DNA sequence: TGTGCCAGCAGTTTAGGCGACAGGGTAGGCGGCTACACCTTC.